The 17 T cell receptor beta chains in this list originate from one sample, sequenced in a study of blood T cell repertoires in COVID-19. Clones were read by immunoSEQ multiplex PCR, and TCRdb kept only the in-frame ones, dropping some. The data show some 140,000 clones, 75% to 85% seen once. Sequencing was done on a sample of peripheral blood. The receptors derive from a woman in her seventies with COVID-19, enrolled during active disease.

This clone was seen a single time. The gene calls are TRBV5-1 and TRBJ1-4; perhaps TRBD1 as D (5 bases). The CDR3 consists of 14 residues. Germline V CDR1 and CDR2: SGHRS, YFSETQ. The V gene lost 4 bases and the J gene lost 13 bases, with 20 bases spanning the gap. This CDR3 reads CASSVSGPIGGLFF. CDR3 nucleotide sequence: TGCGCCAGCAGCGTCTCGGGACCTATCGGGGGACTGTTTTTT.

V gene TRBV4-3 combines with J gene TRBJ2-7; 7 bases align to TRBD1. The CDR3 spans 14 residues. In germline, CDR1 is LGHNA, CDR2 YSLEER. The J segment lost 6 bases and the V segment lost 1 base, leaving 6 bases of the junction unmatched. The CDR3 loop reads CASSQVGDSGEQYF. The CDR3 DNA sequence: TGCGCCAGCAGCCAAGTGGGGGACAGCGGCGAGCAGTACTTC.

The sample holds a few counts of this clone. V gene TRBV4-2 combines with J gene TRBJ1-2; the D gene is possibly TRBD1 (5 bases). V shed 4 bases and J shed 6 bases, with 15 bases lying between them. Germline V gene sequence: CDR1 LGHNA, CDR2 YNFKEQ. This CDR3 has 14 amino acids. CDR3 DNA sequence: TGTGCCAGCAGCCCTACTGGGGGGGAACATGGCTACACCTTC. Translating it yields CASSPTGGEHGYTF.

For this clone: Other DNA sequences in the sample encode the same CDR3. The chain couples TRBV18 to TRBJ1-1; D is unresolved. The CDR3 has 13 amino acids. Between the trimmed V and J ends, which lost 2 bases and 1 base, there was a span of 5 bases. CDR1 KGHSH and CDR2 LQKENI come from the germline V gene. CDR3 nucleotide sequence: TGTGCCAGCTCACCATCAGGGAACACTGAAGCTTTCTTT. This encodes CASSPSGNTEAFF.

V and J are TRBV5-4 and TRBJ2-3; TRBD1 matches 11 bases. Germline CDR1 SGHNT, CDR2 YYREEE (reference sequence). This CDR3 region has 16 residues. Trimming took 3 bases from V and 3 from J; bases not matched to a gene: 6. DNA of the CDR3: TGTGCCAGCAGCTCGGATGGGACAGGGGGTACAGATACGCAGTATTTT. It codes for CASSSDGTGGTDTQYF.

The rearrangement links TRBV6-5 to TRBJ1-2; 10 nucleotides agree with TRBD1. V was pared by 4 bases and J by 7 bases, with 6 bases of the junction left unmatched. Germline loops: CDR1 MNHEY, CDR2 SVGAGI. The CDR3 totals 14 residues. The CDR3 nucleotides are TGTGCCAGCAGTTCTACCGGGACAGGGGCTGGCTACACCTTC. Amino acids: CASSSTGTGAGYTF.

The J gene is TRBJ2-2, the V gene TRBV3-1 (or the pseudogene TRBV3-2), with D perhaps matching TRBD1 (5 bases). The CDR3 has 12 residues. Germline V lookup: CDR1 LGHDT, CDR2 YNNKEL (reference sequence). V shed 4 bases and J shed 7 bases, with 7 bases lying between them. The CDR3 DNA reads TGTGCCAGCAGCCTCAGGGTCGGGGAGCTGTTTTTT. Translated, it gives CASSLRVGELFF.

For the CDR3, the DNA is TGCGCCAGCAGGGCCACCGGGGATGGGATTCAGTACTTC. It specifies CASRATGDGIQYF. V usage is TRBV4-3 and J usage is TRBJ2-4, with D maybe TRBD2 (5 bases). V was cut by 6 bases and J by 10 bases, with 16 bases left in between. The CDR3 loop spans 13 amino acids. Germline loops: CDR1 LGHNA, CDR2 YSLEER.

The chain combines TRBV5-4 with TRBJ1-2; D unresolved. The length of the CDR3 is 14 residues. Trimming removed 4 bases at V and 1 base at J, with 11 bases between. CDR1 and CDR2 (germline): SGHNT, YYREEE (reference sequence). Here the CDR3 reads CASSRNTDNYGYTF. CDR3 in DNA: TGTGCCAGCAGCCGTAATACAGATAACTATGGCTACACCTTC.

The chain recombines TRBV5-1 with TRBJ2-7, with TRBD1 identical over 8 bases. The V gene end was trimmed by 5 bases and the J gene end by 6 bases; junction bases not matched to a gene: 7. The CDR3 is made up of 13 amino acids. The germline V gene encodes CDR1 SGHRS and CDR2 YFSETQ. The CDR3 sequence is CASSRRQGTEQYF. The CDR3 DNA is TGCGCCAGCAGTCGCCGACAGGGGACCGAGCAGTACTTC.

This clone came up once. V is TRBV19 and J is TRBJ2-7; tentatively, D is TRBD2 (7 bases). Germline CDR1 and CDR2: LNHDA and SQIVND (reference sequence). The CDR3 is 14 amino acids. V lost 3 bases and J 2 bases, leaving 11 bases between the germline ends. DNA for the CDR3: TGTGCCAGTAGTATCCCGGGGGGCACCTACGAGCAGTACTTC. Its translation: CASSIPGGTYEQYF.

The V call is TRBV5-8, the J call TRBJ2-7; 7 bases fit TRBD1. The trim removed 1 base at V and 0 bases at J, leaving 4 bases unmatched. The CDR3 length is 15 residues. Germline lookup yields CDR1 SGHTS and CDR2 YDEGEE. The CDR3 DNA sequence: TGTGCCAGCAGCTTGACAGGGGACAGCTCCTACGAGCAGTACTTC. Its translation is CASSLTGDSSYEQYF.

The chain joins TRBV6-5 to TRBJ2-3; D gene unclear. The germline V and J ends were trimmed by 0 bases and 6 bases, with 10 bases remaining between them. CDR3 length: 14 residues. In germline, CDR1 is MNHEY, CDR2 SVGAGI. The CDR3 bases are TGTGCCAGCAGTTACTCGAGGAATTTTGATACGCAGTATTTT. Amino acid sequence: CASSYSRNFDTQYF.

The V and J genes are TRBV5-1 and TRBJ2-1; 8 nucleotides match TRBD2. Germline V gene data show CDR1 as SGHRS and CDR2 as YFSETQ. The CDR3 totals 15 residues. V was clipped by 5 bases and J by 4 bases; unmatched bases: 8. CDR3 sequence (DNA): TGCGCCAGCAGGCTGAGCGGGGGCCCGTACAATGAGCAGTTCTTC. Its protein is CASRLSGGPYNEQFF.

The gene calls are TRBV11-2 and TRBJ2-7; TRBD2 might be the D (5 bases). Trimming removed 1 base at V and 4 bases at J, with 11 bases between. CDR3 length: 14 amino acids. Germline V gives CDR1 SGHAT, CDR2 FQNNGV. Here the CDR3 reads CASSLVEGRYEQYF. CDR3 sequence (DNA): TGTGCCAGCAGCTTAGTTGAGGGCCGTTACGAGCAGTACTTC.

This chain connects TRBV19 to TRBJ2-7, with 9 bases aligning to TRBD1. Germline values: CDR1 LNHDA, CDR2 SQIVND (reference sequence). V was clipped by 6 bases and J by 3 bases; unmatched bases: 6. The CDR3 is 14 amino acids. CDR3 loop: CASRRQGGSYEQYF. The CDR3 coding sequence is TGTGCCAGTAGAAGACAGGGGGGGAGCTACGAGCAGTACTTC.

This clone was seen a handful of times. The chain carries TRBV5-1 and TRBJ2-2, with TRBD1 matching over 8 bases. The V gene end was trimmed by 4 bases and the J gene end by 5 bases; junction bases not matched to a gene: 4. CDR1 and CDR2 (germline): SGHRS, YFSETQ. This CDR3 is 14 amino acids long. CDR3 nucleotides: TGCGCCAGCAGCCCGCAGGGGGCTACCGGGGAGCTGTTTTTT. As protein: CASSPQGATGELFF.